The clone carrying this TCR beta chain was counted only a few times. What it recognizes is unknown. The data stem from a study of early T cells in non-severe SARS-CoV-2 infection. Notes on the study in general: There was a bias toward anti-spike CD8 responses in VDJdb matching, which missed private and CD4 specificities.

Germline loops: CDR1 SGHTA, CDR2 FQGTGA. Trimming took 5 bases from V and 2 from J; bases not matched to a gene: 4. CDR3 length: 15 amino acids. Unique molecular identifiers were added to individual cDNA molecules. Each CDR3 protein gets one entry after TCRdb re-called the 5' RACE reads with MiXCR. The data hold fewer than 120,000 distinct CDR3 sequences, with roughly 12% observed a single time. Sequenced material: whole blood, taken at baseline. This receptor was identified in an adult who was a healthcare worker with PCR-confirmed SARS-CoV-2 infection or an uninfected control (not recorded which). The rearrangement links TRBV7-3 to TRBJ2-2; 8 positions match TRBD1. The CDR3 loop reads CASSVGTGNTGELFF. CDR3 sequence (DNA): TGTGCCAGCAGCGTCGGGACAGGAAACACCGGGGAGCTGTTTTTT.